The 20 T cell receptor beta chains below come from one sample, sequenced in a study of T-cell memory formation after mild COVID-19. TCRdb reprocessed the 5' RACE reads with MiXCR, giving one entry per CDR3 protein. Of 98,000 or so distinct CDR3 sequences listed, 18% are singletons. The source material was PBMCs or a T cell subset sorted from them (not recorded which). These receptors were collected from a man younger than 35 who had mild COVID-19 (a few samples of this study predate the infection). Cell type and time point are not known.

The table lists this clonotype with a few counts. The chain is built from TRBV5-4 and TRBJ1-1, with TRBD1 matching 8 bases. CDR3 size: 12 residues. Germline loops: CDR1 SGHNT, CDR2 YYREEE (reference sequence). J lost 11 bases, V lost 1 base, and 4 bases had no gene match. The chain's CDR3 is CASSLNRDRAFF. The CDR3 coding sequence is TGTGCCAGCAGCTTGAACCGGGACAGGGCTTTCTTT.

This clonotype occurred a few times. The rearrangement uses TRBV6-5 and TRBJ2-7; 9 bases agree with TRBD1. CDR3 size: 15 residues. J gave up 7 bases and V 4 bases, and 11 bases lay outside the gene matches. Germline V lookup: CDR1 MNHEY, CDR2 SVGAGI. DNA of the CDR3: TGTGCCAGCAGTTGGTCCTTAGGACAGGGGAAAGAGCAGTACTTC. This translates into CASSWSLGQGKEQYF.

This clonotype occurred a few times. This chain joins TRBV6-1 and TRBJ2-2; 15 bases are shared with TRBD2. V trimming: 6 bases; J trimming: 3 bases; junction bases outside the gene matches: 8. This CDR3 comprises 18 residues. Germline-derived CDR1 and CDR2 are MNHNS and SASEGT. CDR3 nucleotides: TGTGCCAGCAGCTTAGGACTAGCGGGGGGGCCAGACACCGGGGAGCTGTTTTTT. Amino acid sequence: CASSLGLAGGPDTGELFF.

This chain connects TRBV25-1 to TRBJ1-4; the D is unclear. CDR1 MGHDK and CDR2 SYGVNS come from the germline V gene. Trimming took off 3 bases at V and 6 bases at J, with 14 bases between the two ends. The CDR3 runs 15 residues. The CDR3 DNA reads as TGTGCCAGCAGTGATCGCAGAGACGGGTATGAAAAACTGTTTTTT. As protein: CASSDRRDGYEKLFF.

The gene calls are TRBV6-2 or TRBV6-3 and TRBJ2-6; 8 bases agree with TRBD1. J lost 2 bases, V lost 5 bases, and 11 bases had no gene match. Germline V lookup: CDR1 MNHEY, CDR2 SVGEGT. CDR3 length: 18 residues. Here the CDR3 DNA reads TGTGCCAGCAGTCGTAGCCGGGACAGGTGGACTGGGGCCAACGTCCTGACTTTC. It yields the protein CASSRSRDRWTGANVLTF.

This clonotype was observed a handful of times. J is TRBJ2-1 and V is TRBV20-1; 10 bases fit TRBD2. The CDR3 is made up of 18 amino acids. Trimming took 1 base from V and 3 from J; bases not matched to a gene: 12. Per the germline V gene, CDR1 is DFQATT and CDR2 is SNEGSKA (reference sequence). The CDR3 reads CSARVLLQASGGYNEQFF. The CDR3 nucleotides are TGCAGTGCTAGAGTTCTCCTCCAGGCTAGCGGGGGCTACAATGAGCAGTTCTTC.

V is TRBV7-2 and J is TRBJ2-1, with 11 bases lining up with TRBD2. Germline V gene data show CDR1 as SGHTA and CDR2 as FQGNSA. The CDR3 length is 15 residues. V lost 5 bases to trimming and J lost 8 bases; unmatched junction nucleotides: 8. The CDR3 nucleotides are TGTGCCAGCAGCGTACTAGCGGGGGCACGGGATGAGCAGTTCTTC. Amino acid sequence: CASSVLAGARDEQFF.

J is TRBJ2-7 and V is TRBV20-1; 7 positions match TRBD2. V gave up 6 bases and J gave up 5 bases; unmatched junction bases: 13. The CDR3 contains 14 residues. From germline, CDR1 is DFQATT and CDR2 SNEGSKA (reference sequence). CDR3 amino acids: CSAPRSGAGDEQYF. The CDR3 DNA is TGCAGTGCCCCGAGGTCTGGGGCGGGGGACGAGCAGTACTTC.

The chain carries TRBV3-1 and TRBJ2-1, with TRBD2 matching 8 bases. V lost 1 base and J lost 9; bases outside the gene matches: 8. Looked up from germline, CDR1 is LGHDT and CDR2 is YNNKEL (reference sequence). This CDR3 comprises 15 residues. The CDR3 bases are TGTGCCAGCAGCCAAGTAGGGACTAGGAGTCTTGAGCAGTTCTTC. This codes for CASSQVGTRSLEQFF.

This clonotype is a singleton in its sample. The V and J genes are TRBV11-1 and TRBJ2-3; D is undetermined. The CDR3 length is 16 residues. Germline lookup yields CDR1 SGHAT and CDR2 FQDESV (reference sequence). V lost 5 bases to trimming and J lost 0 bases, with 15 bases between them. CDR3: CASSRAANPSTDTQYF. The CDR3 nucleotides read TGTGCCAGCAGCCGGGCAGCGAACCCAAGCACAGATACGCAGTATTTT. Based on the CDR3 plus reference TRBV11-1 and TRBJ2-3, the full variable domain is EAEVAQSPRYKITEKSQAVAFWCDPISGHATLYWYRQILGQGPELLVQFQDESVVDDSQLPKDRFSAERLKGVDSTLKIQPAELGDSAMYLCASSRAANPSTDTQYFGPGTRLTVL.

This clonotype showed up just a few times. V gene TRBV5-4 combines with J gene TRBJ2-5; TRBD1 matches 10 bases. The CDR3 totals 15 residues. Germline loops: CDR1 SGHNT, CDR2 YYREEE (reference sequence). Trimming took 3 bases from V and 4 from J; bases not matched to a gene: 6. CDR3 sequence: CASSSATGGRETQYF. The CDR3 coding sequence is TGTGCCAGCAGCTCCGCGACAGGGGGCCGAGAGACCCAGTACTTC. Full variable domain (missing parts from reference TRBV5-4 and TRBJ2-5): ETGVTQSPTHLIKTRGQQVTLRCSSQSGHNTVSWYQQALGQGPQFIFQYYREEENGRGNFPPRFSGLQFPNYSSELNVNALELDDSALYLCASSSATGGRETQYFGPGTRLLVL.

This clonotype showed up many times. This rearrangement joins TRBV5-1 to TRBJ1-6; 8 nucleotides agree with TRBD1. The CDR3 is made up of 15 amino acids. V shed 4 bases, J shed 4 bases, and the junction held 4 bases outside the gene matches. Germline assignment: CDR1 SGHRS and CDR2 YFSETQ. Written as DNA, the CDR3 is TGCGCCAGCAGCCTACGGACAGGGTATAATTCACCCCTCCACTTT. It specifies CASSLRTGYNSPLHF.

The chain joins TRBV7-9 to TRBJ2-2, with D tentatively TRBD1 or TRBD2 (7 bases each). The V end lost 3 bases, the J end lost 0 bases, and 14 bases lay between the germline ends. Germline assignment: CDR1 SEHNR and CDR2 FQNEAQ (reference sequence). CDR3 size: 17 residues. CDR3: CASSFAGGGANTGELFF. CDR3 bases: TGTGCCAGCAGCTTCGCAGGGGGGGGCGCGAACACCGGGGAGCTGTTTTTT. The full variable domain, rest sourced from reference TRBV7-9 and TRBJ2-2, is DTGVSQNPRHKITKRGQNVTFRCDPISEHNRLYWYRQTLGQGPEFLTYFQNEAQLEKSRLLSDRFSAERPKGSFSTLEIQRTEQGDSAMYLCASSFAGGGANTGELFFGEGSRLTVL.

The chain is built from TRBV29-1 and TRBJ1-1, with D perhaps TRBD1 (5 bases). The germline V gene encodes CDR1 SQVTM and CDR2 ANQGSEA. The CDR3 covers 12 residues. V was pared by 6 bases and J by 3 bases, with 11 bases between. The CDR3 region is CSVGRGDTEAFF. The CDR3 DNA reads TGCAGCGTGGGACGGGGAGACACTGAAGCTTTCTTT.

This chain connects TRBV20-1 to TRBJ2-3; D possibly corresponds to TRBD1 (6 bases). CDR1 is DFQATT, CDR2 SNEGSKA, per germline (reference sequence). Trimming took off 0 bases at V and 5 bases at J, with 12 bases between the two ends. The CDR3 spans 14 residues. CDR3 amino acids: CSAREGALRDTQYF. CDR3 bases: TGCAGTGCTAGAGAGGGGGCGTTGAGAGATACGCAGTATTTT.

In this sample, this clonotype turned up a few times. The chain recombines TRBV4-3 with TRBJ2-4; 7 nucleotides match TRBD2. This CDR3 is 11 amino acids long. Trimming at V came to 6 bases and at J to 9 bases, leaving 2 bases not matched to a gene. CDR1 is LGHNA and CDR2 is YSLEER in the germline V gene. Here the CDR3 DNA reads TGCGCCAGCAGGGGGGGGGGCATTCAGTACTTC. As protein: CASRGGGIQYF.

This clonotype was observed many times. The CDR3 sequence: CASSFGFSDEQFF. The DNA for the CDR3 is TGTGCCAGCAGCTTTGGCTTCTCGGATGAGCAGTTCTTC. This rearrangement joins TRBV7-9 to TRBJ2-1; unclear D gene. CDR3 size: 13 residues. The germline gives CDR1 SEHNR, CDR2 FQNEAQ (reference sequence). Trimming took 3 bases from V and 8 from J, leaving 11 bases between them.

In its sample, this clonotype was seen a few times. This chain joins TRBV6-5 and TRBJ2-5, with a possible D match to TRBD2 (5 bases). The CDR3 runs to 13 residues. Germline V gene lookup returns CDR1 MNHEY and CDR2 SVGAGI. The V gene lost 7 bases and the J gene lost 4 bases, with 13 bases spanning the gap. CDR3 residues: CASKRASSETQYF. The CDR3 DNA reads TGTGCCAGCAAGAGGGCTTCCTCAGAGACCCAGTACTTC.

CDR3 amino acids: CASSFGREADTQYF. The CDR3 nucleotides read TGCGCCAGCAGCTTTGGCAGGGAGGCGGATACGCAGTATTTT. This chain uses TRBV5-1 with TRBJ2-3, with D possibly TRBD2 on 6 matching bases. The CDR3 totals 14 residues. CDR1 and CDR2 from the germline V gene are SGHRS and YFSETQ. V dropped 2 bases and J dropped 6 bases, with 13 bases sitting between them.

The chain recombines TRBV4-3 with TRBJ1-3, with unresolved D. CDR1 and CDR2 (germline): LGHNA, YSLEER. The CDR3 contains 15 residues. Trimming stripped 0 bases from V and 4 bases from J, with 10 bases between. CDR3 residues: CASSQEVQPGNTIYF. DNA for the CDR3: TGCGCCAGCAGCCAAGAGGTACAGCCGGGAAACACCATATATTTT.